This T cell receptor beta chain appears in the sequencing data of a study of cytomegalovirus exposure and HLA in healthy donors. Regarding the study as a whole: The investigators catalogued 150 to 200 TCR beta chains as cytomegalovirus-associated.

This table comes from immunoSEQ multiplex PCR, and its TCRdb copy is limited to in-frame clones, with some not included. The sample carries 250,000 to 350,000 clones, about nine tenths recorded once. Trimming took 2 bases from V and 6 from J, leaving 8 bases between them. Germline V gene sequence: CDR1 SEHNR, CDR2 FQNEAQ (reference sequence). CDR3 length equals 12 residues. As concerns this clone: The target antigen is unknown.

The rearrangement uses TRBV7-9 and TRBJ2-7; TRBD1 is a possible D gene (6 bases). Input material: PBMCs. This sequence originates from a woman aged 25 to 39 in good health and CMV-seropositive. CDR3 sequence (DNA): TGTGCCAGCAGCTTACTAGGGGGCGAGCAGTACTTC. The encoded protein is CASSLLGGEQYF.